One and the same sample provided the 3 T cell receptor beta chains below, sequenced in a study of spatial heterogeneity in lung cancer. Stated time point: sample taken at primary tumor resection. Regarding the study as a whole: In tumors, expanded intratumoral alpha and beta TCR counts tracked mutation counts.

Each CDR3 protein is one row after TCRdb ran MiXCR on the 5' RACE reads. The sample records 1,400 or so distinct CDR3 sequences, 10% to 15% being singletons. What these receptors recognize is not known. This sample comprised lung tumor tissue, obtained at surgery. The receptor source for this set is a female donor with early-stage non-small cell lung cancer.

Comments on this clonotype: A library made for alpha chains picked up this beta chain off target, so its size means little. This sequence joins TRBV28 and TRBJ2-7; D is ambiguous. The V end lost 4 bases, the J end lost 2 bases, and 12 bases lay between the germline ends. CDR3 length: 14 amino acids. The germline V gene encodes CDR1 MDHEN and CDR2 SYDVKM. CDR3 in amino acids: CASSSPSLTYEQYF. The CDR3 DNA is TGTGCCAGCAGTTCTCCAAGTCTAACCTACGAGCAGTACTTC.

This clonotype is judged large (0.1 to 1%). This beta chain is a stray sequence in a library constructed for alpha chains; its clone size is not meaningful. The chain is built from TRBV7-9 and TRBJ2-1; TRBD2 might be the D (5 bases). The ends were cut back, 6 bases at V and 6 bases at J, with 15 bases in the middle. Germline loops: CDR1 SEHNR, CDR2 FQNEAQ (reference sequence). This CDR3 region has 14 residues. The CDR3 DNA follows: TGTGCCAGCAGGCGACCCCTCGAGGGCAATGAGCAGTTCTTC. This translates into CASRRPLEGNEQFF.

Details on this clonotype: This beta chain is a stray sequence in a library constructed for alpha chains; its clone size is not meaningful. The gene calls are TRBV29-1 and TRBJ2-3; D gene uncertain. Germline lookup yields CDR1 SQVTM and CDR2 ANQGSEA. This CDR3 comprises 12 residues. V shed 6 bases and J shed 0 bases, with 7 bases lying between them. CDR3 DNA: TGCAGCGTCGACCCTAGCACAGATACGCAGTATTTT. The encoded protein is CSVDPSTDTQYF.